Below, 28 T cell receptor beta chains from the same sample are listed, as sequenced in a study of T cell repertoires in cytomegalovirus infection. TCRdb analysed the reads with MiXCR anew, one entry per CDR3 protein. The sample comprises about 680,000 distinct CDR3 sequences, 20% to 25% of which are singletons, and around 8% rests with the top ten. Input material: CD8+ T cells from PBMCs. Source of these receptors: a human donor in good health (CMV status not recorded). Some clones in this sample may be carry-over from other donors' samples.

This clonotype was picked up many times. V gene TRBV7-9 combines with J gene TRBJ1-2; D ambiguous. V dropped 5 bases and J dropped 4 bases, with 14 bases sitting between them. CDR1 and CDR2 from the germline V gene are SEHNR and FQNEAQ (reference sequence). The CDR3 extends over 14 amino acids. CDR3 region: CASSPGEGSYGYTF. CDR3 nucleotide sequence: TGTGCCAGCAGCCCAGGAGAGGGTTCCTATGGCTACACCTTC.

This clonotype was recorded a few times. The J gene is TRBJ2-7, the V gene TRBV3-1; weak D call: TRBD1 (6 bases). The CDR3 sequence is 16 residues long. Trimming took 1 base from V and 5 from J, leaving 18 bases between them. From germline, CDR1 is LGHDT and CDR2 YNNKEL (reference sequence). DNA of the CDR3: TGTGCCAGCAGCCAAGTCTCAACAGGGTTGCCCCACGAGCAGTACTTC. It is translated as CASSQVSTGLPHEQYF.

This clonotype was counted ten times or more. The chain employs TRBV7-8 and TRBJ2-6; unclear D gene. The V end was cut by 4 bases, the J end by 0 bases, with 10 bases between. The CDR3 runs to 16 residues. Germline CDR1 reads SGHVS; CDR2 reads FQNEAQ. For the CDR3, the DNA is TGTGCCAGCAGCTATTGGGTTGGCTCTGGGGCCAACGTCCTGACTTTC. Amino acid sequence: CASSYWVGSGANVLTF.

This clonotype was seen a few times. The chain uses TRBV20-1 and TRBJ1-5, with 7 bases fitting TRBD1. Germline loops: CDR1 DFQATT, CDR2 SNEGSKA (reference sequence). CDR3 length equals 15 residues. With V trimmed by 0 bases and J by 3 bases, 5 bases remained unmatched. CDR3 bases: TGCAGTGCTAGAGACCCAGGGACAGTCAATCAGCCCCAGCATTTT. This encodes CSARDPGTVNQPQHF.

The rearrangement links TRBV28 to TRBJ2-1; no reliable D call. Germline V gene sequence: CDR1 MDHEN, CDR2 SYDVKM. V lost 3 bases and J lost 4, with 13 bases in between. This CDR3 is 15 amino acids long. The CDR3 nucleotides read TGTGCCAGCAGTTTTTGGCAGGACCTTTACAATGAGCAGTTCTTC. It specifies CASSFWQDLYNEQFF. The complete variable domain, with remaining parts taken from reference TRBV28 and TRBJ2-1, reads DVKVTQSSRYLVKRTGEKVFLECVQDMDHENMFWYRQDPGLGLRLIYFSYDVKMKEKGDIPEGYSVSREKKERFSLILESASTNQTSMYLCASSFWQDLYNEQFFGPGTRLTVL.

The chain combines TRBV9 with TRBJ2-5; D may be TRBD1 or TRBD2 (6 bases each). This CDR3 spans 15 amino acids. Per the germline V gene, CDR1 is SGDLS and CDR2 is YYNGEE. V was clipped by 3 bases and J by 5 bases, with 17 bases between them. CDR3 sequence (DNA): TGTGCCAGCAGCGCCACCCCGGGGGCTGGGGAGACCCAGTACTTC. Protein sequence: CASSATPGAGETQYF. Looking up the rest from reference TRBV9 and TRBJ2-5 gives the full variable domain: DSGVTQTPKHLITATGQRVTLRCSPRSGDLSVYWYQQSLDQGLQFLIQYYNGEERAKGNILERFSAQQFPDLHSELNLSSLELGDSALYFCASSATPGAGETQYFGPGTRLLVL.

This clonotype has more than one count but fewer than ten. The chain recombines TRBV2 with TRBJ2-7; D call uncertain. V gave up 7 bases and J gave up 5 bases, with 6 bases separating them. From germline, CDR1 is SNHLY and CDR2 FYNNEI. This CDR3 region has 10 residues. Here the CDR3 reads CASNRDEQYF. Here the CDR3 DNA reads TGTGCCAGCAATCGGGACGAGCAGTACTTC.

The rearrangement links TRBV3-1 to TRBJ2-3; perhaps TRBD2 as D (6 bases). Germline assignment: CDR1 LGHDT and CDR2 YNNKEL (reference sequence). Trimming shortened V by 0 bases and J by 4 bases, and 20 bases separated the two germline ends. The CDR3 runs to 18 residues. CDR3: CASSQDLELGGSPDTQYF. Here the CDR3 DNA reads TGTGCCAGCAGCCAAGATTTAGAGCTCGGAGGGTCACCAGATACGCAGTATTTT.

There are a few counts of this clonotype. This chain joins TRBV20-1 and TRBJ2-3; TRBD1 matches at 7 bases. This CDR3 spans 14 amino acids. The junction had 11 bases not matched to a gene; V was cut back by 6 bases and J by 5 bases. Germline values: CDR1 DFQATT, CDR2 SNEGSKA (reference sequence). CDR3 sequence: CSALRRQGVDTQYF. For the CDR3, the DNA is TGCAGTGCCCTCCGGCGACAGGGAGTAGATACGCAGTATTTT.

On this clonotype: One end of the junction is discordant with germline, which a read error may explain. V gene TRBV7-8 combines with J gene TRBJ2-3; D may be TRBD1 (6 bases). There are 12 residues in the CDR3. Germline-derived CDR1 and CDR2 are SGHVS and FQNEAQ. CDR3 region: CASSPETGTLYF. Here the CDR3 DNA reads TGTGCCAGCAGCCCGGAGACAGGTACGCTGTATTTT.

The chain is built from TRBV6-2 or TRBV6-3 and TRBJ2-7; D uncertain. This CDR3 is built from 11 residues. The V end was cut by 6 bases, the J end by 2 bases, with 5 bases between. Per germline, CDR1 MNHEY and CDR2 SVGEGT. The CDR3 spells CASRLTYEQYF. CDR3 in DNA: TGTGCCAGCAGACTGACCTACGAGCAGTACTTC.

This clonotype showed up many times. The chain is built from TRBV6-2 or TRBV6-3 and TRBJ2-3; D may be TRBD2 (7 bases). Trimming shortened V by 5 bases and J by 5 bases, and 14 bases separated the two germline ends. Germline V CDR1 and CDR2: MNHEY, SVGEGT. This CDR3 has 14 amino acids. CDR3: CASSTRGAGDTQYF. DNA of the CDR3: TGTGCCAGCAGTACCCGGGGGGCCGGAGATACGCAGTATTTT.

Details on this clonotype: A read error may account for a junction end that differs from germline. The chain links TRBV7-6 to TRBJ2-3, with D maybe TRBD2 (5 bases). In germline, CDR1 is SGHVS, CDR2 FNYEAQ. This CDR3 has 13 amino acids. In nucleotides, the CDR3 is TGTGCCTGCAGCTTAGCGCCTACAGATACGCAGTATTTT. This encodes CACSLAPTDTQYF. The full variable domain, completed using reference TRBV7-6 and TRBJ2-3, is GAGVSQSPRYKVTKRGQDVALRCDPISGHVSLYWYRQALGQGPEFLTYFNYEAQQDKSGLPNDRFSAERPEGSISTLTIQRTEQRDSAMYRCACSLAPTDTQYFGPGTRLTVL.

This clonotype has ten or more counts. V and J are TRBV5-1 and TRBJ2-1; D tentatively reads TRBD1 or TRBD2 (5 bases each). V dropped 0 bases and J dropped 4 bases, with 14 bases sitting between them. The CDR3 length is 16 residues. Germline values: CDR1 SGHRS, CDR2 YFSETQ. The CDR3 reads CASSLATRDPYNEQFF. In DNA, the CDR3 is TGCGCCAGCAGCTTGGCGACGAGGGACCCTTACAATGAGCAGTTCTTC.

This clonotype was observed a handful of times. The chain recombines TRBV4-2 with TRBJ1-2, with 9 bases aligning to TRBD1. Germline CDR1 and CDR2: LGHNA and YNFKEQ. There are 16 residues in the CDR3. The V and J ends lost 1 base and 8 bases, in that order; junction bases with no gene match: 11. CDR3 sequence: CASSQVRTGALWGYTF. The DNA for the CDR3 is TGTGCCAGCAGCCAAGTCCGGACAGGGGCCCTTTGGGGCTACACCTTC.

This clonotype was detected a few times. The genes are TRBV28 and TRBJ2-1, with TRBD1 matching 10 bases. V shed 6 bases and J 7 bases; nucleotides not matched to a gene: 12. Germline CDR1 reads MDHEN; CDR2 reads SYDVKM. The CDR3 runs 16 residues. DNA for the CDR3: TGTGCCAGCAGCACACTCGACAGGGGGCGGGGGAATGAGCAGTTCTTC. Protein sequence: CASSTLDRGRGNEQFF. The full variable domain, with the rest looked up from reference TRBV28 and TRBJ2-1, is DVKVTQSSRYLVKRTGEKVFLECVQDMDHENMFWYRQDPGLGLRLIYFSYDVKMKEKGDIPEGYSVSREKKERFSLILESASTNQTSMYLCASSTLDRGRGNEQFFGPGTRLTVL.

The CDR3 is CASSLSWGRVTEAFF. The DNA of the CDR3 is TGTGCCAGCAGTCTCTCCTGGGGCAGGGTCACTGAAGCTTTCTTT. The chain links TRBV12-3 or TRBV12-4 to TRBJ1-1; D may be TRBD1 (5 bases). The length of the CDR3 is 15 residues. Trimming left V 5 bases short and J 4 bases short, with 17 bases between.

The chain uses TRBV29-1 and TRBJ1-1; D unclear. CDR3 size: 12 residues. V lost 3 bases, J lost 1 base, and 6 bases lay in between. CDR1 is SQVTM, CDR2 ANQGSEA, per germline. The CDR3 here is CSVEYGNTEAFF. CDR3 nucleotides: TGCAGCGTTGAGTACGGGAACACTGAAGCTTTCTTT.

This chain uses TRBV6-6 with TRBJ1-1, with a tentative D call TRBD1 (6 bases). Per the germline V gene, CDR1 is MNHNY and CDR2 is SVGAGI (reference sequence). This CDR3 is built from 14 residues. V lost 3 bases and J 0 bases, leaving 8 bases between the germline ends. The CDR3 sequence: CASSYGQLNTEAFF. CDR3 bases: TGTGCCAGCAGTTATGGACAGTTGAACACTGAAGCTTTCTTT.

Ten or more counts support this clonotype. This chain connects TRBV6-2 or TRBV6-3 to TRBJ2-1; D possibly corresponds to TRBD2 (5 bases). Germline V CDR1 and CDR2: MNHEY, SVGEGT. The V and J ends lost 5 bases and 14 bases respectively, with 16 bases between them. The CDR3 covers 12 residues. The CDR3 region is CASSLDPPGKFF. DNA for the CDR3: TGTGCCAGCAGTCTTGACCCTCCCGGGAAGTTCTTC.

Concerning this clonotype: A much larger clonotype is one base distant, so this may be a read error. The J gene is TRBJ2-7, the V gene TRBV24-1; unclear D gene. Trimming stripped 8 bases from V and 3 bases from J, with 7 bases between. The germline V gene has CDR1 KGHDR and CDR2 SFDVKD. This CDR3 is built from 11 residues. This CDR3 reads CATTARYEQYV. CDR3 DNA sequence: TGTGCCACCACAGCCCGCTACGAGCAGTACGTC.

Only a few counts were recorded for this clonotype. The V and J genes are TRBV10-3 and TRBJ1-6; TRBD1 might be the D (5 bases). This CDR3 has 16 residues. V shed 6 bases and J shed 7 bases, with 19 bases lying between them. Germline loops: CDR1 ENHRY, CDR2 SYGVKD. The CDR3 region is CAIRGDGRSANSPLHF. The DNA of the CDR3 is TGTGCCATCAGGGGGGACGGACGATCCGCCAATTCACCCCTCCACTTT.

This rearrangement joins TRBV20-1 to TRBJ2-2; a weak D match, TRBD2 (5 bases). The CDR3 consists of 16 residues. V was trimmed by 0 bases and J by 2 bases, leaving 13 bases between them. Germline CDR1 DFQATT, CDR2 SNEGSKA (reference sequence). DNA for the CDR3: TGCAGTGCTAGAGATCTTAGGCGGACTAACACCGGGGAGCTGTTTTTT. Translated: CSARDLRRTNTGELFF.

This clonotype came up a few times. The gene calls are TRBV10-3 and TRBJ2-5; TRBD2 is a possible D gene (5 bases). Deletions cut 4 bases from V and 4 bases from J, with 10 bases between. This CDR3 has 13 amino acids. Germline V gives CDR1 ENHRY, CDR2 SYGVKD. The CDR3 loop reads CAISGGHGETQYF. As DNA, the CDR3 is TGTGCCATCAGTGGCGGGCACGGAGAGACCCAGTACTTC.

This clonotype was detected a few times. The chain carries TRBV19 and TRBJ2-7, with TRBD2 matching 10 bases. Germline loops: CDR1 LNHDA, CDR2 SQIVND (reference sequence). The CDR3 is 14 amino acids. Trimming at V came to 9 bases and at J to 2 bases, leaving 7 bases not matched to a gene. CDR3: CASGSSGGPYEQYF. The DNA of the CDR3 is TGTGCCAGCGGATCTAGCGGGGGCCCCTACGAGCAGTACTTC. The whole variable domain, filled in from reference TRBV19 and TRBJ2-7, reads DGGITQSPKYLFRKEGQNVTLSCEQNLNHDAMYWYRQDPGQGLRLIYYSQIVNDFQKGDIAEGYSVSREKKESFPLTVTSAQKNPTAFYLCASGSSGGPYEQYFGPGTRLTVT.

There are many counts of this clonotype. The J gene is TRBJ1-1, the V gene TRBV7-2; 12 bases line up with TRBD1. V shed 2 bases, J shed 1 base, and the junction held 8 bases outside the gene matches. Germline V gene sequence: CDR1 SGHTA, CDR2 FQGNSA. The length of the CDR3 is 18 residues. The CDR3 sequence is CASSLPGQGAGSNTEAFF. In nucleotides, the CDR3 is TGTGCCAGCAGCTTACCGGGACAGGGGGCTGGTTCGAACACTGAAGCTTTCTTT.

This clonotype was picked up many times. The chain links TRBV7-2 to TRBJ2-4, with D possibly TRBD1 on 6 matching bases. V was cut by 6 bases and J by 1 base, with 16 bases left in between. Germline V gene lookup returns CDR1 SGHTA and CDR2 FQGNSA. This CDR3 is 16 amino acids long. The CDR3 spells CASSPQGRDAKNIQYF. CDR3 DNA: TGTGCCAGCAGTCCTCAGGGGCGAGACGCCAAAAACATTCAGTACTTC.

The gene calls are TRBV20-1 and TRBJ1-2; possible D gene TRBD1, 5 bases. CDR1 is DFQATT, CDR2 SNEGSKA, per germline (reference sequence). Trimming removed 6 bases at V and 4 bases at J, with 18 bases between. This CDR3 region has 14 residues. In DNA form, the CDR3 reads TGCAGTGCCCCGGGTCGGGGGTATCCCTATGGCTACACCTTC. The encoded protein is CSAPGRGYPYGYTF.